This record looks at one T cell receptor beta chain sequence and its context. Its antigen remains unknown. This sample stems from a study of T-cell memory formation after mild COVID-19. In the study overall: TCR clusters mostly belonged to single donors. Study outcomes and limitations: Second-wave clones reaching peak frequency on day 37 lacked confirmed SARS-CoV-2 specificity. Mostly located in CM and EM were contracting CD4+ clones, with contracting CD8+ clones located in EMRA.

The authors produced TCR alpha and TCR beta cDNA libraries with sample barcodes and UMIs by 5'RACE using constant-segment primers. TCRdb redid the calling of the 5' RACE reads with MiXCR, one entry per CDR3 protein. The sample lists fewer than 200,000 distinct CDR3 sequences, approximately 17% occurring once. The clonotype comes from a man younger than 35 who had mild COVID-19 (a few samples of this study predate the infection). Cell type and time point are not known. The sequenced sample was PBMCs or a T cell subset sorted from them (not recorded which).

The chain's CDR3 is CASSQDLKGRGHSPLHF. In DNA form, the CDR3 reads TGCGCCAGCAGCCAAGATCTAAAGGGCAGGGGACATTCACCCCTCCACTTT. This sequence joins TRBV4-3 and TRBJ1-6, with D maybe TRBD1 (6 bases). The V gene lost 0 bases and the J gene lost 8 bases, with 17 bases spanning the gap. The CDR3 consists of 17 residues. CDR1 LGHNA and CDR2 YSLEER come from the germline V gene.